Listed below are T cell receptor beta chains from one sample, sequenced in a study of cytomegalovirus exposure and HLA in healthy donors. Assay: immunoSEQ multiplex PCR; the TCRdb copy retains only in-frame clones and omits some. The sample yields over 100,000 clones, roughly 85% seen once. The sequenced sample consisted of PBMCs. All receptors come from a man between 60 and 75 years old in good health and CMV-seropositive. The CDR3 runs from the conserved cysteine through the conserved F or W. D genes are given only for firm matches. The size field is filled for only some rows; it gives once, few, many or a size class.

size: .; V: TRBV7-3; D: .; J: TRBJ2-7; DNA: TGTGCCAGCAGCTCGATCCCTGACAACGAGCAGTACTTC; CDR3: CASSSIPDNEQYF
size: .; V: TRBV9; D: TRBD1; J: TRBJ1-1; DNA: TGTGCCAGCAGCGGCGACAGGGGAGGGGCCGCGTTGGCTTTCTTT; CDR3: CASSGDRGGAALAFF
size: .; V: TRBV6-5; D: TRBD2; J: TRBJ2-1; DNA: TGTGCCACCTGCAGCGGGGGGAACTACAATGAGCAGTTCTTC; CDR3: CATCSGGNYNEQFF
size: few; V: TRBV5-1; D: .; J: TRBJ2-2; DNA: TGCGCCAGCAGCTTGGGATTACTCACCGGGGAGCTGTTTTTT; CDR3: CASSLGLLTGELFF
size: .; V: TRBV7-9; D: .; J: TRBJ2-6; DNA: TGTGCCAGCAGCTCTACAGGGTACGGGGCCAACGTCCTGACTTTC; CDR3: CASSSTGYGANVLTF
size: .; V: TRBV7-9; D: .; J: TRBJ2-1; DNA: TGTGCCGTCGCTCTTAGCTCCTACAATGAGCAGTTCTTC; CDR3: CAVALSSYNEQFF
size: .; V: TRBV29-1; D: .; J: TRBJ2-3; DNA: TGCAGCGTTGAAGAAAAGGGCAGGGGTGGGACAGATACGCAGTATTTT; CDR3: CSVEEKGRGGTDTQYF
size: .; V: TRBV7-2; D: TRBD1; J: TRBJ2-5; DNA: TGTGCCAGCAGCTTAACCTCAGGGGGAGAGACCCAGTACTTC; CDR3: CASSLTSGGETQYF
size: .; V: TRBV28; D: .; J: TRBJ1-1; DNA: TGTGCCAGCAAATTACCGGGACTTGAAGCTTTCTTT; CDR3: CASKLPGLEAFF
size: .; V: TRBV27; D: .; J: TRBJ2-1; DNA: TGTGCCAGCAGTTTAGGCGGGCCCTACAATGAGCAGTTCTTC; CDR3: CASSLGGPYNEQFF
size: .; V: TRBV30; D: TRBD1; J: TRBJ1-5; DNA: TGTGCCTGGGGACAGGCCGGCAATCAGCCCCAGCATTTT; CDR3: CAWGQAGNQPQHF
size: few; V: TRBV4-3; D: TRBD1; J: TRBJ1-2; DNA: TGCGCCAGCAGCCGACAGGGGAGCTATGGCTACACCTTC; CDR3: CASSRQGSYGYTF
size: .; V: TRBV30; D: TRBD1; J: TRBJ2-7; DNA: TGTGCCTGGAAAGGGACAGGGGGCAACGAGCAGTACTTC; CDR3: CAWKGTGGNEQYF
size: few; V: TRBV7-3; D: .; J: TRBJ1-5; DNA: TGTGCCAGCAGCTTGAGCCACCGCCTCGTGGGCAGCAATCAGCCCCAGCATTTT; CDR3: CASSLSHRLVGSNQPQHF
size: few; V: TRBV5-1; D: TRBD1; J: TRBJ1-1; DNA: TGCGCCAGCAATCAGGGGGAAGTTCCTTTCTTT; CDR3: CASNQGEVPFF
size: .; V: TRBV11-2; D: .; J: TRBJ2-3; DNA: TGTGCCAGCAGCATCTCACAGGGATGGGGCACAGATACGCAGTATTTT; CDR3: CASSISQGWGTDTQYF
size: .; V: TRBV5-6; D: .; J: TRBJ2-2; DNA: TGTGCCAGCAGCACCATGGCAGGGGTATCCGGGGAGCTGTTTTTT; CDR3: CASSTMAGVSGELFF
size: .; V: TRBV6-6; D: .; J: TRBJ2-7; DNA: TGTGCCAGCAGTTCCAACCCCGGGACATCCTACGAGCAGTACTTC; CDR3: CASSSNPGTSYEQYF
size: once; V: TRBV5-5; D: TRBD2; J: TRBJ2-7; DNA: TGTGCCAGCAGCTTGGGGACTAGCGGGGGAAGCTACTTC; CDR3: CASSLGTSGGSYF
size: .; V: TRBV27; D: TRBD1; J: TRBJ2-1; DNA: TGTGCCAGCACTTCCGGGACAGGGTCTTACAATGAGCAGTTCTTC; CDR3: CASTSGTGSYNEQFF
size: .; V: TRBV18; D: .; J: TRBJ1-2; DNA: TGTGCCAGCTCACCACGGGGGGATTCAGATGGCTACACCTTC; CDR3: CASSPRGDSDGYTF
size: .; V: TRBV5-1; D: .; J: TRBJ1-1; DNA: TGCGCCAGCAGCTTGGGGGCTTCCACTGAAGCTTTCTTT; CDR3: CASSLGASTEAFF
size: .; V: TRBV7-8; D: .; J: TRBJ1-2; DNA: TGTGCCAGCAGCCCACTGGGGGGTGGCTACACCTTC; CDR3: CASSPLGGGYTF
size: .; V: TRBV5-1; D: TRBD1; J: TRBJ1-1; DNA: TGCGCCAGCAGCTTGGGACAGGGAATGAACACTGAAGCTTTCTTT; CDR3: CASSLGQGMNTEAFF
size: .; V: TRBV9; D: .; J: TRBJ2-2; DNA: TGTGCCAGCAGCGGTTCAGTGAACACCGGGGAGCTGTTTTTT; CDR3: CASSGSVNTGELFF
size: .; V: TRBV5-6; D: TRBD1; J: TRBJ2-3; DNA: TGTGCCAGCAGAACCGTGACAGGGGTAAGCACAGATACGCAGTATTTT; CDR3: CASRTVTGVSTDTQYF
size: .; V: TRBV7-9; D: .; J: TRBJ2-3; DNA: TGTGCCAGCGGCCATACAGATACGCAGTATTTT; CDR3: CASGHTDTQYF
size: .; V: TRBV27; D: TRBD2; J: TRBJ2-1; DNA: TGTGCCAGCAGTTTCGGCGGGGGGGGCTACAATGAGCAGTTCTTC; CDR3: CASSFGGGGYNEQFF
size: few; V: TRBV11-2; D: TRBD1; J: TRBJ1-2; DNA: TGTGCCAGCAGCCGGGACAGGGGGAGTGGCTACACCTTC; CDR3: CASSRDRGSGYTF
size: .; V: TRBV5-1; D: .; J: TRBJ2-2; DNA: TGCGCCAGCAGCCCGGACACGGCGGACACCGGGGAGCTGTTTTTT; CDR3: CASSPDTADTGELFF
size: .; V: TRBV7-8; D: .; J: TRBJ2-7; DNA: TGTGCCAGCAGCTTAGCGTTTCGAGGCGGGGACTACGAGCAGTACTTC; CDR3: CASSLAFRGGDYEQYF
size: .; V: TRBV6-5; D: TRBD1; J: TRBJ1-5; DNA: TGTGCCAGCAGCCGGACAGGTGTCGGCAATCAGCCCCAGCATTTT; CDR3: CASSRTGVGNQPQHF
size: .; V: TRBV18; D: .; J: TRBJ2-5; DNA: TGTGCCAGCTCACCTTCGGGGGAGCGAGAGACCCAGTACTTC; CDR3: CASSPSGERETQYF
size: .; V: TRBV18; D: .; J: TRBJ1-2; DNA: TGTGCCAGCTCCCCCGGGAGGGACTATGGCTACACCTTC; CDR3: CASSPGRDYGYTF
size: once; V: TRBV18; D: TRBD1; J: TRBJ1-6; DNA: TGTGCCAGCTCACCACCAAAACAGGGGGCAGGTTCACCCCTCCACTTT; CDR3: CASSPPKQGAGSPLHF
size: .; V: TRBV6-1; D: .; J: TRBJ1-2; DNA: TGTGCCAGCAGTGAAGGGGGAGGGTATGGCTACACCTTC; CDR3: CASSEGGGYGYTF
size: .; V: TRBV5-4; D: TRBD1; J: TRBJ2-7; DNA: TGTGCCAGCAGCTTAAGGGACAGATCCTACGAGCAGTACTTC; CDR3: CASSLRDRSYEQYF
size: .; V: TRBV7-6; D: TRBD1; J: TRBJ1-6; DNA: TGTGCCAGCAGCGCCTCCGGGACAGGGAATTCACCCCTCCACTTT; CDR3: CASSASGTGNSPLHF